This TCR beta chain was captured by sequencing in a study of T cell changes during pregnancy in multiple sclerosis. This CDR3 is 14 amino acids long. V lost 5 bases, J lost 3 bases, and 14 bases lay in between. CDR1 is MNHEY, CDR2 SMNVEV, per germline (reference sequence). Sequencing was performed with immunoSEQ multiplex PCR; in TCRdb, only in-frame clones are kept and a portion is missing. The sample records about 72,000 clones, about 93% being singletons. Sequencing was performed on peripheral blood, taken in the first trimester of pregnancy. The V gene is TRBV27, the J gene TRBJ2-7, with a possible D match to TRBD2 (6 bases). The sequence came from a female donor in good health, enrolled as a control in a pregnancy study. The CDR3: CASSPSGWFYEQYF. CDR3 coding DNA: TGTGCCAGCAGTCCGAGCGGGTGGTTCTACGAGCAGTACTTC.